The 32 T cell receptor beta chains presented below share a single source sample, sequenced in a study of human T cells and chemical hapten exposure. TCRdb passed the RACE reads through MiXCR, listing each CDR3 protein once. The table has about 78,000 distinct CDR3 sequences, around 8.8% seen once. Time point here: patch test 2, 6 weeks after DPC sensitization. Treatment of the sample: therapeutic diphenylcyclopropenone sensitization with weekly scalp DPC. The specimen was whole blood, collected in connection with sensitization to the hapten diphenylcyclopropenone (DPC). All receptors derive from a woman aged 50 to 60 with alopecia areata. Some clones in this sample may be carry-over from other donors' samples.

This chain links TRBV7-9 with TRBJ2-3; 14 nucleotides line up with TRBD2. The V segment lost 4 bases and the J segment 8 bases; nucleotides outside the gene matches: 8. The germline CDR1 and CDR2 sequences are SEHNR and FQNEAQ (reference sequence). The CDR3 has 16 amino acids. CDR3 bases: TGTGCCAGCAGCTCCGGACTAGCGGGGGGCCATCCTACGCAGTATTTT. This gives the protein CASSSGLAGGHPTQYF.

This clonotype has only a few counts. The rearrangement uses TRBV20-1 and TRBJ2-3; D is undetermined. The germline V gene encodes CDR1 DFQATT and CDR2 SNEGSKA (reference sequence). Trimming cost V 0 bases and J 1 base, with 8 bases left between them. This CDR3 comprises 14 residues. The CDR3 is CSARDLRRTDTQYF. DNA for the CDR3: TGCAGTGCTAGAGATCTGAGACGCACAGATACGCAGTATTTT.

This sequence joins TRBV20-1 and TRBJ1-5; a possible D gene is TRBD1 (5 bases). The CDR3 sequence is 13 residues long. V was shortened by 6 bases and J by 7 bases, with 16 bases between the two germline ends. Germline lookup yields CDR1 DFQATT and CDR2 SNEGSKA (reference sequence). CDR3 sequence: CSASGTQGQPQHF. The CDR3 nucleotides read TGCAGTGCCTCCGGGACTCAGGGCCAGCCCCAGCATTTT.

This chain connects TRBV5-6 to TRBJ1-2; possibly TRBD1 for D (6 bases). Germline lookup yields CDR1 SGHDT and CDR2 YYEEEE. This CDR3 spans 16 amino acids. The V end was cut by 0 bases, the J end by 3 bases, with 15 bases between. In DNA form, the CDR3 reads TGTGCCAGCAGCTTGGACAGGGAAAGATTCGACTATGGCTACACCTTC. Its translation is CASSLDRERFDYGYTF.

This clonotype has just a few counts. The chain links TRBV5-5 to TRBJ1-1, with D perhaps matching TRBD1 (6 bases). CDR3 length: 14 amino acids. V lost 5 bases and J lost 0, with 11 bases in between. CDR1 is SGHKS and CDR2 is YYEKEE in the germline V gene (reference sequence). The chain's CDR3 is CASRSGQMNTEAFF. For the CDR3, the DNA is TGTGCCAGCAGGTCCGGACAGATGAACACTGAAGCTTTCTTT.

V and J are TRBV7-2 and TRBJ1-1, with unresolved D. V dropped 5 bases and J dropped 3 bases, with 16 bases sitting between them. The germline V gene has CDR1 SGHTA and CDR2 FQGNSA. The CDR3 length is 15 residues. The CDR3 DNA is TGTGCCAGCAGCCCAACCTATTTAGCGGACACTGAAGCTTTCTTT. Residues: CASSPTYLADTEAFF.

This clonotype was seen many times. The CDR3: CSARDRGSKFYEQYF. The CDR3 DNA follows: TGCAGTGCTAGAGATCGGGGCAGCAAATTCTACGAGCAGTACTTC. V gene TRBV20-1 combines with J gene TRBJ2-7; possibly TRBD1 or TRBD2 for D (5 bases each). This CDR3 comprises 15 residues. Germline V gives CDR1 DFQATT, CDR2 SNEGSKA (reference sequence). Trimming removed 0 bases from V and 3 bases from J, with 15 bases in between.

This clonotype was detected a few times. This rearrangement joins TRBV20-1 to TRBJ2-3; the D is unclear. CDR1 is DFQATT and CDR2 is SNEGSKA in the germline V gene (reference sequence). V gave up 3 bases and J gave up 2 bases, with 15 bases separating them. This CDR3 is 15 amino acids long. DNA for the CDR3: TGCAGTGCTAGTCAACCCCCCGCCTACACAGATACGCAGTATTTT. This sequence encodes CSASQPPAYTDTQYF.

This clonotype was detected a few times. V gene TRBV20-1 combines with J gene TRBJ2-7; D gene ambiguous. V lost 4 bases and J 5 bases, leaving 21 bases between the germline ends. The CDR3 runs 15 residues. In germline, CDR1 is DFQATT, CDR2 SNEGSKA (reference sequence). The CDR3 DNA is TGCAGTGCTAAAGTCTCCTTGGAGTGGTCGGACGAGCAGTACTTC. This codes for CSAKVSLEWSDEQYF.

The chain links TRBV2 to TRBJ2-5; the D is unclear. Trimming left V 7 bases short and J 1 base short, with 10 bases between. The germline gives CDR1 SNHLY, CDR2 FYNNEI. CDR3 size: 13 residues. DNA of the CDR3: TGTGCCAGCAAGGCGAACCTCCAAGAGACCCAGTACTTC. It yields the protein CASKANLQETQYF.

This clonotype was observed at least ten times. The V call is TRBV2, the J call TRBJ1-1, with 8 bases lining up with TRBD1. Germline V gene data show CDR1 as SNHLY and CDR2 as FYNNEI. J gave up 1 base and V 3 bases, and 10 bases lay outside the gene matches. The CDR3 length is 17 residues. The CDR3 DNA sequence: TGTGCCAGCAGTGATTCGGTCGACAGGGGAAAGAACACTGAAGCTTTCTTT. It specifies CASSDSVDRGKNTEAFF.

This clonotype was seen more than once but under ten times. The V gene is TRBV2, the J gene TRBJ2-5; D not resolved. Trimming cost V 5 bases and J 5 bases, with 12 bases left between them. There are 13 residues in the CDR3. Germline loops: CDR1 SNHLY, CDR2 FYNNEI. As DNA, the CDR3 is TGTGCCAGCAGTAGAGCGAGAAGGGAGACCCAGTACTTC. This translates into CASSRARRETQYF.

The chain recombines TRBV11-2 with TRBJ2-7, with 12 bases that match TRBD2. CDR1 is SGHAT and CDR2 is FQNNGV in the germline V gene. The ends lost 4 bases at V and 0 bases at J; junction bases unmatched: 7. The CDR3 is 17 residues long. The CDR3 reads CASSWGLAGRSSYEQYF. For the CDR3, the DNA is TGTGCCAGCAGCTGGGGACTAGCGGGTAGGAGCTCCTACGAGCAGTACTTC.

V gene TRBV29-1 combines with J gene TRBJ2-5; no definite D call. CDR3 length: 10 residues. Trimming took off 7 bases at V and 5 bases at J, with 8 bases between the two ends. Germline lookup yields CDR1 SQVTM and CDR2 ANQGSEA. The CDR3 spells CSDSRETQYF. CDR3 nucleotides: TGCAGCGATTCACGCGAGACCCAGTACTTC.

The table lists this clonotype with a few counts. The CDR3 region is CASSPRLAVTNEQFF. The DNA of the CDR3 is TGTGCCAGCAGTCCTCGACTAGCAGTAACCAATGAGCAGTTCTTC. This chain joins TRBV12-3 or TRBV12-4 and TRBJ2-1; 7 bases are a match to TRBD2. The CDR3 covers 15 residues. V shed 5 bases, J shed 6 bases, and the junction held 10 bases outside the gene matches.

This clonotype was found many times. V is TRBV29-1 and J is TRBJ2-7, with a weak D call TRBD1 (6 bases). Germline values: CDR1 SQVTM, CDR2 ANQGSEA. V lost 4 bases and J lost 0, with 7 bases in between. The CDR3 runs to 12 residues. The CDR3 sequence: CSVAQGSYEQYF. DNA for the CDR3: TGCAGCGTTGCACAGGGCTCCTACGAGCAGTACTTC.

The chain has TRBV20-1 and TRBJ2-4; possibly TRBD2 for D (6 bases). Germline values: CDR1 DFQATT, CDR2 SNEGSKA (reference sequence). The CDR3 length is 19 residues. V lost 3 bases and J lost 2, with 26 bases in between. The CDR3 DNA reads TGCAGTGCTAGTGTAAATCCCATCACCGGGAGCGTAACCAAAAACATTCAGTACTTC. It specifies CSASVNPITGSVTKNIQYF.

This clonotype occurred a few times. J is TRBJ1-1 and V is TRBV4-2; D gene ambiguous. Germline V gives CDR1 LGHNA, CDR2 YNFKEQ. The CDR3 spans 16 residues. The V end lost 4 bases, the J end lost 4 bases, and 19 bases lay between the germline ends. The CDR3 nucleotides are TGTGCCAGCAGCCGAGTGGTAGGGTCGGTTGCCACTGAAGCTTTCTTT. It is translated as CASSRVVGSVATEAFF.

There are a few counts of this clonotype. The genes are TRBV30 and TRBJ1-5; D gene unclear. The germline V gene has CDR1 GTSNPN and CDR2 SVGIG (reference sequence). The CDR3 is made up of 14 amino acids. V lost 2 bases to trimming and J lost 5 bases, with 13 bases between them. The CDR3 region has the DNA TGTGCCTGGAGTTCAACACCCTCTGATCAGCCCCAGCATTTT. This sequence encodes CAWSSTPSDQPQHF.

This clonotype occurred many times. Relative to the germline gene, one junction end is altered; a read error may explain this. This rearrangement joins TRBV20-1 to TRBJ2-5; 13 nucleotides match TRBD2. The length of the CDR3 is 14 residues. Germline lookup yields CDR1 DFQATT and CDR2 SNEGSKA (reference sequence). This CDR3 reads CSARGYTSGGAGNF. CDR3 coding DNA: TGCAGTGCTAGAGGGTACACTAGCGGGGGGGCCGGGAACTTC.

The CDR3 here is CASSPEVLYNEQFF. The CDR3 DNA reads TGTGCCAGCAGCCCTGAGGTCCTATACAATGAGCAGTTCTTC. The V gene is TRBV6-5, the J gene TRBJ2-1; D remains unclear. The CDR3 consists of 14 residues. Germline-derived CDR1 and CDR2 are MNHEY and SVGAGI. Trimming took off 6 bases at V and 4 bases at J, with 13 bases between the two ends.

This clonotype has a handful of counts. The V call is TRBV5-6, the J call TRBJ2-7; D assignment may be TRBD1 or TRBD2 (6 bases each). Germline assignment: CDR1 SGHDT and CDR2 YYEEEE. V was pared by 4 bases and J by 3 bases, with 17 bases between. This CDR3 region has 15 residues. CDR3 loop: CASSPDPGGFYEQYF. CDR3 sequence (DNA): TGTGCCAGCAGCCCGGACCCCGGGGGCTTCTACGAGCAGTACTTC. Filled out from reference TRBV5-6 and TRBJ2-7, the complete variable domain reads DAGVTQSPTHLIKTRGQQVTLRCSPKSGHDTVSWYQQALGQGPQFIFQYYEEEERQRGNFPDRFSGHQFPNYSSELNVNALLLGDSALYLCASSPDPGGFYEQYFGPGTRLTVT.

This chain's CDR3 is CASSFAPGPASSGANVLTF. DNA of the CDR3: TGTGCCAGCAGCTTTGCTCCGGGACCGGCGAGCTCTGGGGCCAACGTCCTGACTTTC. The chain combines TRBV7-9 with TRBJ2-6; D tentatively fits TRBD1 or TRBD2 (5 bases each). Germline V gene data show CDR1 as SEHNR and CDR2 as FQNEAQ (reference sequence). The CDR3 runs 19 residues. Trimming left V 3 bases short and J 0 bases short, with 18 bases between.

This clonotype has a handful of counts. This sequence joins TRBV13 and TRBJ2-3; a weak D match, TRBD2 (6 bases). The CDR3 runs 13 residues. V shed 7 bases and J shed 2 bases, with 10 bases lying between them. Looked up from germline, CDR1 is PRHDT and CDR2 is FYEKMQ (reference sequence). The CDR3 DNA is TGTGCCAGCACGGCGGGGAACACAGATACGCAGTATTTT. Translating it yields CASTAGNTDTQYF.

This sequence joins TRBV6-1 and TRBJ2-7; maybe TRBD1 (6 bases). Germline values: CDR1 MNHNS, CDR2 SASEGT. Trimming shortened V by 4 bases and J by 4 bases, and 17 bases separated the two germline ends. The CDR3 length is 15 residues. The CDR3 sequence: CASSGVDSLRYEQYF. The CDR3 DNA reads TGTGCCAGCAGTGGAGTGGACAGTCTGAGGTACGAGCAGTACTTC.

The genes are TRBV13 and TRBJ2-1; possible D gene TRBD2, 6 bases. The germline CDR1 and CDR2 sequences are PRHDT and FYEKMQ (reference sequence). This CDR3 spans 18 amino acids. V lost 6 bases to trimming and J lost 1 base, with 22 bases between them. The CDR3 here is CASRLPRRGKESYNEQFF. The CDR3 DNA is TGTGCCAGCAGGCTCCCGAGGCGCGGGAAGGAATCCTACAATGAGCAGTTCTTC.

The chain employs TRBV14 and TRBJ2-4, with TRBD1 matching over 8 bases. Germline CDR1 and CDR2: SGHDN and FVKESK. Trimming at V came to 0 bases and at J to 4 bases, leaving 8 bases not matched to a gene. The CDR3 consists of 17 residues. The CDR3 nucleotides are TGTGCCAGCAGCCAAGATTATGGGACAGGCGAGAAAAACATTCAGTACTTC. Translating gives CASSQDYGTGEKNIQYF.

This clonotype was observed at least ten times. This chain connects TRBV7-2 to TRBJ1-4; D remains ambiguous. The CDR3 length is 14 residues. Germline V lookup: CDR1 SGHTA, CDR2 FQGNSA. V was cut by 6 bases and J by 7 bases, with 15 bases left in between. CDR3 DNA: TGTGCCAGCAGTCTCCGGACGGCGGGTGAAAAACTGTTTTTT. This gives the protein CASSLRTAGEKLFF.

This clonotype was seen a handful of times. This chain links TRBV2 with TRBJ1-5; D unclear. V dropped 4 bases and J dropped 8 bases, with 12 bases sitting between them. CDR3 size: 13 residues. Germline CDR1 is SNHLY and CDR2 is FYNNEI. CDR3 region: CASSGPGGEPQHF. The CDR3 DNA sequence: TGTGCCAGCAGTGGACCGGGCGGGGAGCCCCAGCATTTT.

CDR3 sequence (DNA): TGTGCCAGCAGCTCCCGGGATGTCCCCTACGAGCAGTACTTC. Translated, it gives CASSSRDVPYEQYF. The chain couples TRBV7-9 to TRBJ2-7, with D possibly TRBD2 on 5 matching bases. Trimming cost V 4 bases and J 2 bases, with 12 bases left between them. Per germline, CDR1 SEHNR and CDR2 FQNEAQ (reference sequence). The CDR3 length is 14 residues.

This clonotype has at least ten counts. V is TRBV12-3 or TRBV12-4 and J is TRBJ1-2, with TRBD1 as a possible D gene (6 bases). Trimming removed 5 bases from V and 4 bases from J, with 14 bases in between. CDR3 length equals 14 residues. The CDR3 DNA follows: TGTGCCAGCAGTCCGCAGGGGTATGCCTATGGCTACACCTTC. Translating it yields CASSPQGYAYGYTF.

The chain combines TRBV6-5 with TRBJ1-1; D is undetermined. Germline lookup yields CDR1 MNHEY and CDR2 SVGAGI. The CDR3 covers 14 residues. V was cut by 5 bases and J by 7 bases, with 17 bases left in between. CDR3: CASSLSYNTIEAFF. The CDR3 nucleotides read TGTGCCAGCAGTCTCTCGTATAACACGATTGAAGCTTTCTTT.